The present entry profiles one T cell receptor (beta chain) with its context. Original handling: Reference gene primer amplification gave estimated nucleated cell counts. Profiling relied on immunoSEQ multiplex PCR, and the TCRdb table lists in-frame clones only, not all of them. D and trimming were read from the DNA, whereas the V and J calls and clone size are those reported in that table. Counted here are a few hundred thousand clones, about 88% occurring once; the ten biggest clones make up less than 9%. This sample is drawn from a study of blood T cell repertoires in COVID-19. Study background: The United States, Italy and Spain were the sources of the acute and convalescent COVID-19 samples. T cells, B-cell-depleted T cells, or PBMCs provided the cDNA or gDNA that served as material.

The germline CDR1 and CDR2 sequences are LGHDT and YNNKEL (reference sequence). The CDR3 contains 15 residues. The V gene end was trimmed by 4 bases and the J gene end by 2 bases; junction bases not matched to a gene: 5. The chain joins TRBV3-1 (or the pseudogene TRBV3-2) to TRBJ2-3; 8 bases map to TRBD1. The receptor's source is a woman aged 60-70 years with COVID-19, enrolled during active disease. Sequencing used peripheral blood. The CDR3 nucleotides are TGTGCCAGCAGCCCACAGGGGGATGCCACAGATACGCAGTATTTT. This codes for CASSPQGDATDTQYF.